These T cell receptor beta chains were read from a single sample in a study of T cells in Graves' hyperthyroidism and ophthalmopathy. TCRdb reanalysed the multiplex PCR reads using MiXCR and keeps one entry per CDR3 protein. Found here are approximately 590,000 distinct CDR3 sequences, 46% of them singletons; the top ten hold about 7.8%. The source material was peripheral blood or thyroid tissue (not recorded which). The receptors derive from a young woman with Graves' hyperthyroidism. Both conserved end residues are part of each CDR3. The D gene is left open where the match is weak. Only part of the rows carry a size: once, few, many, or a class if the clone is expanded.

TRBV7-9	TRBD1	TRBJ1-1	.	TGTGCCAGCAGCGCACGGGACAGAAACACTGAAGCTTTCTTT	CASSARDRNTEAFF
TRBV7-2	.	TRBJ1-1	many	TGTGCCAGCAGCTTAGCCCAGATCACTGAAGCTTTCTTT	CASSLAQITEAFF
TRBV15	.	TRBJ1-6	.	TGTGCCACCAGCAGCAGGGAGAGGGATAATTCACCCCTCCACTTT	CATSSRERDNSPLHF
TRBV2	.	TRBJ2-7	many	TGTGCCAGCATTGGACTCGAGCAGTACTTC	CASIGLEQYF
TRBV11-2	TRBD1	TRBJ1-6	.	TGTGCCAGCAGCTTCTACAGGGGCCAGGGGTCACCCCTCCACTTT	CASSFYRGQGSPLHF
TRBV20-1	TRBD2	TRBJ2-5	.	TGCAGTGCTCCTGGGGGGGGGACTAGCGGGATAGGGGAGACCCAGTACTTC	CSAPGGGTSGIGETQYF
TRBV2	.	TRBJ1-3	.	TGTGCCAGCGGCAGGGGTTCCGGAAACACCATATATTTT	CASGRGSGNTIYF
TRBV29-1	.	TRBJ2-6	.	TGCAGCGTTACGGGTCGGACGGGCGGGACAGCTGGGGCCAACGTCCTGACTTTC	CSVTGRTGGTAGANVLTF
TRBV11-3	TRBD1	TRBJ2-5	.	TGTGCCAGCAGGCCGGGACAGGGGGCGGTGACCCAGTACTTC	CASRPGQGAVTQYF
TRBV2	.	TRBJ1-6	.	TGTGCCAGCAGTAACCCCGGCCTCCACTTT	CASSNPGLHF
TRBV14	.	TRBJ1-6	.	TGTGCAATCTCCGTCTCCTATTCACCCCTCCACTTT	CAISVSYSPLHF
TRBV7-9	.	TRBJ2-2	few	TGTGCCAGCAGCGGGACAATAGACACCGGGGAGCTGTTTTTT	CASSGTIDTGELFF
TRBV10-3	TRBD1	TRBJ2-5	.	TGTGCCATCAGTGAGGGCGTCGGGGACAGAGAGGAGACCCAGTACTTC	CAISEGVGDREETQYF
TRBV7-9	.	TRBJ2-7	.	TGTGCCAGCAGCTCGGACACTAAATCTCGGGTCGACGAGCAGTACTTC	CASSSDTKSRVDEQYF
TRBV7-9	TRBD1	TRBJ1-2	.	TGTGCCAGCAGTAGAAGTGACCGGGACAGTAACTATGGCTACACCTTC	CASSRSDRDSNYGYTF
TRBV11-2	TRBD2	TRBJ2-7	.	TGTGCCAGCAGCGGCCACCTAGCGGAATTTTCCTACGAGCAGTACTTC	CASSGHLAEFSYEQYF
TRBV5-1	.	TRBJ1-1	many	TGCGCCAGCAGTGAGGTACGCACTGAAGCTTTCTTT	CASSEVRTEAFF
TRBV30	TRBD1	TRBJ1-2	.	TGTGCCCTGCCGGACAGGTCGACTGGCTACACCTTC	CALPDRSTGYTF
TRBV12-3/TRBV12-4	.	TRBJ1-5	.	TGTGCCAGCAGTTACAGTTACAATCAGCCCCAGCATTTT	CASSYSYNQPQHF
TRBV9	.	TRBJ1-2	.	TGTGCCAGCAGCCAAGATCTAAGACCGAGCAACTATGGCTACACCTTC	CASSQDLRPSNYGYTF
TRBV29-1	.	TRBJ1-2	.	TGCAGCGTAGTGTCGGGACCCCACTATGGCTACACCTTC	CSVVSGPHYGYTF
TRBV15	.	TRBJ1-2	.	TGTGCCACCAGCAGAGGTCGGAATTACTATGGCTACACCTTC	CATSRGRNYYGYTF
TRBV20-1	.	TRBJ2-7	.	TGCAGTGCCACCCCCCAGCGGGCCCTCTACGAGCAGTACTTC	CSATPQRALYEQYF
TRBV5-1	.	TRBJ2-2	few	TGCGCCAGCAGCTCCTCAGGGTTTAGCACCGGGGAGCTGTTTTTT	CASSSSGFSTGELFF
TRBV29-1	.	TRBJ1-4	many	TGCAGCGTTGCCCTCATGGGTGAAAAACTGTTTTTT	CSVALMGEKLFF